Described below is a single TCR beta chain sequence and its context. Antigen specificity is unknown. The CDR3 runs 16 residues. The germline CDR1 and CDR2 sequences are MNHNS and SASEGT. The V end was cut by 0 bases, the J end by 0 bases, with 11 bases between. Profiling relied on immunoSEQ multiplex PCR, and the TCRdb table lists in-frame clones only, not all of them. The sample contains 40,000 to 60,000 clones, 80% to 90% of which appear only once. This record belongs to a study of OX40 agonist ivuxolimab in advanced cancers. For the study at large: With ivuxolimab, an agonistic anti-OX40 (CD134) antibody, patients were treated.

Study-wide results and limits: Relative to CD4+ cells, CD8+ T cells on average had more expanded clones. Patients who responded partially at 0.1-3.0 mg/kg showed clonal expansion ranking among the lowest.

Sequencing was performed on CD4+ or CD8+ T cells sorted from blood, taken in a trial of the OX40 agonist ivuxolimab. This chain connects TRBV6-1 to TRBJ1-2; D unclear. The receptor comes from an adult with an advanced solid tumor such as melanoma, head and neck, liver or kidney cancer. The CDR3 DNA is TGTGCCAGCAGTGAAGCTCTGACGGACTCTAACTATGGCTACACCTTC. Translation: CASSEALTDSNYGYTF.